These 19 T cell receptor beta chains share one sample of origin, sequenced in a study of cytomegalovirus exposure and HLA in healthy donors. The PCR had 60 Vbeta and 13 Jbeta primers. TCRdb keeps only in-frame clones here, not all; method: immunoSEQ multiplex PCR. The sample contains under 200,000 clones, approximately 80% of which appear only once. Material for sequencing was PBMCs. The receptors stem from a man aged 25-45 years in good health and CMV-seropositive.

This clone was observed a single time. J is TRBJ2-5 and V is TRBV21-1; TRBD2 is the table's D call and was not checked against the DNA. TRBV21-1 is termed a pseudogene. The CDR3 consists of 13 residues. CDR3: CASSRAGIRTQYF. The CDR3 DNA sequence: TGTGCCAGCAGCCGAGCGGGCATCCGGACCCAGTACTTC.

CDR3 coding DNA: TGTGCCAGCAGTGAAAAGGGACAGGATAGCTCCTATAATTCACCCCTCCACTTT. As protein: CASSEKGQDSSYNSPLHF. J is TRBJ1-6 and V is TRBV6-1; 8 positions match TRBD1. The CDR3 consists of 18 residues. Per the germline V gene, CDR1 is MNHNS and CDR2 is SASEGT. Losses at the gene ends were 2 bases for V and 0 bases for J; bases not matched to a gene: 6.

The chain combines TRBV13 with TRBJ1-3; D is unresolved. Germline CDR1 is PRHDT and CDR2 is FYEKMQ (reference sequence). V was pared by 4 bases and J by 1 base, with 5 bases between. The CDR3 extends over 13 amino acids. For the CDR3, the DNA is TGTGCCAGCAGCTCTATATCTGGAAACACCATATATTTT. Protein product: CASSSISGNTIYF.

This rearrangement joins TRBV14 to TRBJ1-1, with D perhaps matching TRBD1 (6 bases). V lost 3 bases and J 11 bases, leaving 22 bases between the germline ends. The CDR3 is 15 amino acids. The germline gives CDR1 SGHDN, CDR2 FVKESK. CDR3 protein: CASSQGRTEFFGAFF. As DNA, the CDR3 is TGTGCCAGCAGCCAGGGTAGGACAGAATTCTTTGGGGCTTTCTTT.

CDR3 in DNA: TGTGCCAGCAGCTTAAGTCAGGGGGAAAACATTCAGTACTTC. This encodes CASSLSQGENIQYF. The chain links TRBV7-2 to TRBJ2-4; 7 nucleotides match TRBD1. Germline CDR1 SGHTA, CDR2 FQGNSA. CDR3 length: 14 amino acids. The ends lost 2 bases at V and 5 bases at J; junction bases unmatched: 3.

The sample holds one count of this clone. This chain uses TRBV6-1 with TRBJ2-7; the D gene is possibly TRBD1 (6 bases). Between the trimmed V and J ends, which lost 6 bases and 0 bases, there was a span of 12 bases. The CDR3 contains 14 residues. Germline CDR1 and CDR2: MNHNS and SASEGT. As DNA, the CDR3 is TGTGCCAGCAGAGAACAGGGTTACTCCTACGAGCAGTACTTC. It encodes CASREQGYSYEQYF.

In this sample, this clone turned up once. This chain joins TRBV9 and TRBJ2-7; 7 nucleotides line up with TRBD2. The CDR3 contains 15 residues. Unmatched junction bases numbered 9, after V lost 1 base and J lost 5 bases. Germline V gives CDR1 SGDLS, CDR2 YYNGEE. Here the CDR3 DNA reads TGTGCCAGCAGCGTAAGTTGGGGGGAGGGCGACGAGCAGTACTTC. Translating it yields CASSVSWGEGDEQYF.

CDR3 residues: CASSRTGEAYGYTF. CDR3 DNA sequence: TGTGCCAGCAGCCGGACAGGGGAAGCCTATGGCTACACCTTC. The chain carries TRBV6-1 and TRBJ1-2; 9 bases match TRBD1. The trim removed 6 bases at V and 4 bases at J, leaving 6 bases unmatched. The CDR3 has 14 amino acids. Germline V CDR1 and CDR2: MNHNS, SASEGT.

The CDR3 protein is CATRGSGNSYEQYF. The DNA for the CDR3 is TGTGCCACCCGAGGGAGCGGGAACTCCTACGAGCAGTACTTC. This chain connects TRBV2 to TRBJ2-7, with 7 bases lining up with TRBD2. Germline lookup yields CDR1 SNHLY and CDR2 FYNNEI. V was pared by 10 bases and J by 0 bases, with 9 bases of the junction left unmatched. The CDR3 is 14 amino acids. The full variable domain, its missing parts supplied by reference TRBV2 and TRBJ2-7, is EPEVTQTPSHQVTQMGQEVILRCVPISNHLYFYWYRQILGQKVEFLVSFYNNEISEKSEIFDDQFSVERPDGSNFTLKIRSTKLEDSAMYFCATRGSGNSYEQYFGPGTRLTVT.

This chain connects TRBV19 to TRBJ1-6, with TRBD1 as a possible D gene (6 bases). Germline V CDR1 and CDR2: LNHDA, SQIVND (reference sequence). The CDR3 has 17 amino acids. V was shortened by 3 bases and J by 3 bases, with 15 bases between the two germline ends. CDR3 DNA: TGTGCCAGTAGTATTGTTGGGGGCGCTGACTATAATTCACCCCTCCACTTT. The encoded protein is CASSIVGGADYNSPLHF.

The V and J genes are TRBV11-2 and TRBJ2-7; TRBD2 aligns across 7 bases. CDR3 length equals 16 residues. Germline V gene lookup returns CDR1 SGHAT and CDR2 FQNNGV. Trimming removed 7 bases from V and 5 bases from J; junction bases left unmatched: 17. The DNA of the CDR3 is TGTGCCAGCACTAAAAATTCCGGGACTATTCTTAACGAGCAGTACTTC. This translates into CASTKNSGTILNEQYF.

The J gene is TRBJ2-2, the V gene TRBV27; 9 nucleotides agree with TRBD2. CDR1 is MNHEY, CDR2 SMNVEV, per germline (reference sequence). CDR3 size: 14 residues. V dropped 2 bases and J dropped 5; count of bases not matched to a gene: 0. Here the CDR3 reads CASSLSGGTGELFF. The CDR3 nucleotides are TGTGCCAGCAGTTTAAGCGGGGGGACCGGGGAGCTGTTTTTT.

This sequence joins TRBV7-9 and TRBJ2-5; D is possibly TRBD1 (6 bases). The V and J ends lost 5 bases and 3 bases respectively, with 13 bases between them. The CDR3 contains 14 residues. Germline V gene sequence: CDR1 SEHNR, CDR2 FQNEAQ (reference sequence). This CDR3 is CASSATGMEETQYF. The CDR3, as DNA: TGTGCCAGCAGCGCCACAGGGATGGAAGAGACCCAGTACTTC.

The genes are TRBV13 and TRBJ2-2, with TRBD2 identical over 13 bases. Germline CDR1 PRHDT, CDR2 FYEKMQ (reference sequence). V lost 5 bases, J lost 0 bases, and 3 bases stayed unmatched. The CDR3 covers 17 residues. CDR3 sequence: CASSGGLAGSNTGELFF. The CDR3 DNA is TGTGCCAGCAGCGGGGGACTAGCGGGGTCGAACACCGGGGAGCTGTTTTTT. The full variable domain, with the rest looked up from reference TRBV13 and TRBJ2-2, is AAGVIQSPRHLIKEKRETATLKCYPIPRHDTVYWYQQGPGQDPQFLISFYEKMQSDKGSIPDRFSAQQFSDYHSELNMSSLELGDSALYFCASSGGLAGSNTGELFFGEGSRLTVL.

J is TRBJ2-1 and V is TRBV28; weak D call: TRBD1 (6 bases). Trimming took 6 bases from V and 0 from J, leaving 15 bases between them. The CDR3 runs to 16 residues. Germline loops: CDR1 MDHEN, CDR2 SYDVKM. The CDR3 is CASRPPQGSSYNEQFF. Written as DNA, the CDR3 is TGTGCCAGCAGACCGCCCCAGGGGAGCTCCTACAATGAGCAGTTCTTC.

The CDR3 is CASSQFISGANVLTF. Here the CDR3 DNA reads TGTGCCAGCAGCCAATTCATTTCTGGGGCCAACGTCCTGACTTTC. V gene TRBV14 combines with J gene TRBJ2-6; D remains ambiguous. The CDR3 contains 15 residues. V was cut by 2 bases and J by 1 base, with 6 bases left in between. Germline-derived CDR1 and CDR2 are SGHDN and FVKESK.

The rearrangement links TRBV29-1 to TRBJ2-3, with D possibly being TRBD2 (6 bases). The V gene's germline CDR1 is SQVTM and CDR2 ANQGSEA. CDR3 length: 14 residues. The germline V and J ends were trimmed by 4 bases and 1 base, with 12 bases remaining between them. This CDR3 reads CSVGAGPRTDTQYF. The DNA of the CDR3 is TGCAGCGTTGGGGCGGGACCACGCACAGATACGCAGTATTTT.

The genes are TRBV28 and TRBJ2-7; 14 bases agree with TRBD2. V shed 3 bases and J 3 bases; nucleotides not matched to a gene: 4. Germline V gives CDR1 MDHEN, CDR2 SYDVKM. The CDR3 contains 16 residues. The CDR3 here is CASSLLGTSGSYEQYF. DNA of the CDR3: TGTGCCAGCAGTTTGCTCGGGACTAGCGGGAGCTACGAGCAGTACTTC. Filled out from reference TRBV28 and TRBJ2-7, the complete variable domain reads DVKVTQSSRYLVKRTGEKVFLECVQDMDHENMFWYRQDPGLGLRLIYFSYDVKMKEKGDIPEGYSVSREKKERFSLILESASTNQTSMYLCASSLLGTSGSYEQYFGPGTRLTVT.

This clone was seen only once. The V call is TRBV5-6, the J call TRBJ2-7; D might be TRBD1 (6 bases). Trimming stripped 7 bases from V and 3 bases from J, with 17 bases between. Germline V gene lookup returns CDR1 SGHDT and CDR2 YYEEEE. The CDR3 loop spans 14 amino acids. In nucleotides, the CDR3 is TGTGCCAGCGGGGGCTACAGGGATAACTACGAGCAGTACTTC. Translating it yields CASGGYRDNYEQYF.